The rows below give T cell receptor beta chains drawn from one sample of a study of blood T cells in healthy people across ages. TCRdb ran MiXCR on the 5' RACE reads and lists one entry per CDR3 protein. The sample shows around 1,900,000 distinct CDR3 sequences, 39% of them seen only once. The source material was blood. All receptors come from a human donor in good health. The CDR3 runs from the conserved cysteine through the conserved F or W. The D gene is left open where the match is weak. Rows may omit the clone size; those that give it use once, few, many or a size class.

>NA|13|TRBV10-3|TRBJ2-3|NA
CASSEVGWDTQYF
>few|14|TRBV29-1|TRBJ2-7|TRBD1
CSVVNRGVSYEQYF
>NA|15|TRBV16|TRBJ2-1|TRBD1
CASSPRDRGQNEQFF
>NA|15|TRBV18|TRBJ1-2|NA
CASSPPNQGATGYTF
>NA|12|TRBV5-1|TRBJ2-5|TRBD2
CASRGGKETQYF
>NA|13|TRBV5-1|TRBJ2-2|NA
CASSLDGGGELFF
>NA|18|TRBV4-3|TRBJ1-6|TRBD1
CASSQETGPSSYNSPLHF
>few|15|TRBV27|TRBJ1-2|TRBD1
CASKEAGGDYYGYTF
>NA|14|TRBV7-9|TRBJ2-1|NA
CASRSGTVHNEQFF
>NA|13|TRBV12-5|TRBJ1-1|NA
CASGLRGDTETFF
>NA|14|TRBV12-3/TRBV12-4|TRBJ2-7|NA
CASSRTAGSYEQYF
>NA|18|TRBV4-1|TRBJ2-3|NA
CASSQDPVRVEVPDTQYF
>once|14|TRBV6-6|TRBJ2-2|TRBD2
CATLAGGNTGELFF
>NA|14|TRBV5-1|TRBJ2-1|NA
CASSLVDLYNEQFF
>NA|16|TRBV5-1|TRBJ2-1|NA
CASSLLGPPLIDEQFF